Described below is a single T cell receptor beta chain sequence and its context. The antigen remains undetermined. No infections or other immune events were documented during collection. The protocol was immunoSEQ multiplex PCR, while the TCRdb copy is restricted to in-frame clones and leaves out a portion. The sample records 97,000 or so clones, approximately 89% being singletons. This record belongs to a study of identifying expanded T cells in peripheral blood. Study-wide results and limits: Roughly two-week clone count variance significantly increased as total template count grew.

The source material was blood. The sequence was collected from a person aged 18 to 70 in good health.

The CDR3 DNA reads TGTGCCAGCAGGTCCGAAGGCAGGGACCTTGCCACTGAAGCTTTCTTT. Translating gives CASRSEGRDLATEAFF. V gene TRBV27 combines with J gene TRBJ1-1; D perhaps matches TRBD1 (5 bases). V was shortened by 6 bases and J by 4 bases, with 21 bases between the two germline ends. CDR3 size: 16 residues. Germline lookup yields CDR1 MNHEY and CDR2 SMNVEV (reference sequence).